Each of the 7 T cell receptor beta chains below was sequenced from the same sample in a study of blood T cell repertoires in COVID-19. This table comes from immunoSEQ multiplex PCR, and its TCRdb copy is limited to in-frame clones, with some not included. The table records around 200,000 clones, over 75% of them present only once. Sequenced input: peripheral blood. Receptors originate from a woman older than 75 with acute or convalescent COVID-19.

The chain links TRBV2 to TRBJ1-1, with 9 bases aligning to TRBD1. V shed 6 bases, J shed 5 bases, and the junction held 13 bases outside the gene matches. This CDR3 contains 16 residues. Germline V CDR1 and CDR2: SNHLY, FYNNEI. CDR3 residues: CASRMEAGQGRTEAFF. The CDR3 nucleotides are TGTGCCAGCAGGATGGAAGCGGGACAGGGAAGGACTGAAGCTTTCTTT.

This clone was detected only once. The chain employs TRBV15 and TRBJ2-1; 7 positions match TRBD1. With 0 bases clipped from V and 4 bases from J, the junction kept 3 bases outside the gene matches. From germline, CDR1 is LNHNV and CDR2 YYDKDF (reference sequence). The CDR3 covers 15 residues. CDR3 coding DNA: TGTGCCACCAGCAGAGATGGGACAGCTTACAATGAGCAGTTCTTC. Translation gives CATSRDGTAYNEQFF.

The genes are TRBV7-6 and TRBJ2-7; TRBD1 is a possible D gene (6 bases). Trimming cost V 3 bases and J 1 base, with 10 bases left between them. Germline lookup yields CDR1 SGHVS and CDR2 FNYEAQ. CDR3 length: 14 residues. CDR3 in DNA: TGTGCCAGCAGCTTTAACAGGGTGTCCTACGAGCAGTACTTC. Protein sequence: CASSFNRVSYEQYF.

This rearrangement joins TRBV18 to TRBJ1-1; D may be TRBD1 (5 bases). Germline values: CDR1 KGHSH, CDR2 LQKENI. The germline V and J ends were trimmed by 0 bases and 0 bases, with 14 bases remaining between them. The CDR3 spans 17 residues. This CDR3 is CASSPPTAGTLNTEAFF. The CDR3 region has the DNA TGTGCCAGCTCACCACCGACAGCGGGGACCTTGAACACTGAAGCTTTCTTT.

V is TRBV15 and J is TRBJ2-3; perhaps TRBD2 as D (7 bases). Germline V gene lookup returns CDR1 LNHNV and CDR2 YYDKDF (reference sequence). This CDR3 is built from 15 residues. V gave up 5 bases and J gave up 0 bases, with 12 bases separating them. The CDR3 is CATSRAGASTDTQYF. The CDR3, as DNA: TGTGCCACCAGCCGGGCGGGGGCTAGCACAGATACGCAGTATTTT. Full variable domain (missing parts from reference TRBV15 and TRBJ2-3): DAMVIQNPRYQVTQFGKPVTLSCSQTLNHNVMYWYQQKSSQAPKLLFHYYDKDFNNEADTPDNFQSRRPNTSFCFLDIRSPGLGDTAMYLCATSRAGASTDTQYFGPGTRLTVL.

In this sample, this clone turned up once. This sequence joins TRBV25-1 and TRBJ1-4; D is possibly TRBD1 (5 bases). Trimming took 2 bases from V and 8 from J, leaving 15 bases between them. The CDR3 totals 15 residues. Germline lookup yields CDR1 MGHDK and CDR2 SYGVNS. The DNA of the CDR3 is TGTGCCAGCAGTGAAGGGGGGACCCTGGGGGAAAAACTGTTTTTT. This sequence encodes CASSEGGTLGEKLFF.

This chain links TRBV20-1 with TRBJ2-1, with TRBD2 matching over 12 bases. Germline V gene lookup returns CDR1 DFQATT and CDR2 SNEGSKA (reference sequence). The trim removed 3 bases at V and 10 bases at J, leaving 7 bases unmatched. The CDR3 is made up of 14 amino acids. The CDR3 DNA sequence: TGCAGTGCTAGTTGGGCTAGCGGGAGGGCCGAGCAGTTCTTC. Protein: CSASWASGRAEQFF.